The 9 T cell receptor beta chains listed next were all sequenced from one sample in a study of brain metastases from non-small cell lung cancer. The table came from immunoSEQ multiplex PCR; TCRdb's copy has only in-frame clones and leaves some out. The sample shows a few thousand clones, 60% to 85% of them seen only once. Sequenced: primary lung tumor tissue. Every receptor here comes from a donor aged 40 or over with non-small cell lung cancer.

This clone has just a few counts. The rearrangement links TRBV5-6 to TRBJ1-2; 12 bases fit TRBD1. Germline V CDR1 and CDR2: SGHDT, YYEEEE. With V trimmed by 4 bases and J by 7 bases, 5 bases remained unmatched. There are 14 residues in the CDR3. DNA for the CDR3: TGTGCCAGCAGCCCCGGGACAGGGGGCCTTGGCTACACCTTC. As protein: CASSPGTGGLGYTF.

V gene TRBV3-1 (or the pseudogene TRBV3-2) combines with J gene TRBJ2-2, with D tentatively TRBD2 (5 bases). This CDR3 region has 16 residues. V lost 0 bases to trimming and J lost 6 bases, with 14 bases between them. From germline, CDR1 is LGHDT and CDR2 YNNKEL (reference sequence). The DNA for the CDR3 is TGTGCCAGCAGCCAAGATCCACTAGATTTTTCCGGGGAGCTGTTTTTT. Protein sequence: CASSQDPLDFSGELFF.

The chain joins TRBV4-1 to TRBJ2-7; tentatively, D is TRBD2 (6 bases). The CDR3 runs 15 residues. Germline V lookup: CDR1 MGHRA, CDR2 YSYEKL. The V end lost 1 base, the J end lost 2 bases, and 12 bases lay between the germline ends. The CDR3 coding sequence is TGCGCCAGCAGCCAAGGACTAGTTGAACCCTACGAGCAGTACGTC. This sequence encodes CASSQGLVEPYEQYV.

The table lists this clone with a few counts. The V gene is TRBV7-3, the J gene TRBJ2-3; 7 bases map to TRBD1. CDR3 length: 12 amino acids. The germline V gene encodes CDR1 SGHTA and CDR2 FQGTGA. With 7 bases clipped from V and 6 bases from J, the junction kept 4 bases outside the gene matches. The CDR3 DNA follows: TGTGCCAGCAAGGGGGCCGGGGATACGCAGTATTTT. This sequence encodes CASKGAGDTQYF.

This clone was seen a handful of times. The chain couples TRBV6-2 or TRBV6-3 to TRBJ2-5; the match to TRBD2 covers 8 bases. Unmatched junction bases numbered 3, after V lost 4 bases and J lost 5 bases. Germline values: CDR1 MNHEY, CDR2 SVGEGT. The length of the CDR3 is 13 residues. Written as DNA, the CDR3 is TGTGCCAGCAGTTTCGGGGGGGCTGAGACCCAGTACTTC. Its translation: CASSFGGAETQYF.

J is TRBJ1-4 and V is TRBV7-2; 8 positions match TRBD1. Germline V gives CDR1 SGHTA, CDR2 FQGNSA. Losses at the gene ends were 4 bases for V and 7 bases for J; bases not matched to a gene: 5. The CDR3 covers 14 residues. The CDR3 loop is CASSSTGGGEKLFF. As DNA, the CDR3 is TGTGCCAGCAGCTCTACAGGGGGGGGTGAAAAACTGTTTTTT.

The table lists this clone with a few counts. This chain connects TRBV20-1 to TRBJ2-5; 9 bases are shared with TRBD2. This CDR3 is 15 amino acids long. CDR1 is DFQATT and CDR2 is SNEGSKA in the germline V gene (reference sequence). V gave up 3 bases and J gave up 5 bases; unmatched junction bases: 10. CDR3 amino acids: CSASLARGGRETQYF. In DNA form, the CDR3 reads TGCAGTGCTAGTTTGGCGCGGGGGGGCCGGGAGACCCAGTACTTC.

The chain is built from TRBV4-3 and TRBJ1-1, with D tentatively TRBD1 (5 bases). Trimming stripped 0 bases from V and 12 bases from J, with 17 bases between. Germline CDR1 and CDR2: LGHNA and YSLEER. This CDR3 has 14 residues. The CDR3 DNA follows: TGCGCCAGCAGCCAAGAGGTACGGGGCAGTGGGACTTTCTTT. Residues: CASSQEVRGSGTFF.

This chain connects TRBV10-3 to TRBJ2-3; D may be TRBD2 (5 bases). CDR1 and CDR2 (germline): ENHRY, SYGVKD. This CDR3 has 14 residues. Trimming pared 11 bases from V and 3 bases from J, leaving 18 bases between. As DNA, the CDR3 is TGTGCCGTGAGCCCGGGGATAGGTACAGATACGCAGTATTTT. It translates to CAVSPGIGTDTQYF.